This TCR beta chain emerged from a study of blood T cell repertoires in COVID-19. Across the study: Samples taken during acute and convalescent COVID-19 were collected in the United States, Italy and Spain.

The protocol was immunoSEQ multiplex PCR, while the TCRdb copy is restricted to in-frame clones and leaves out a portion. The sample includes fewer than 300,000 clones, approximately 85% of them seen just once. CDR1 and CDR2 (germline): SGHAT, FQNNGV. V shed 4 bases and J 7 bases; nucleotides not matched to a gene: 6. CDR3 length: 14 residues. The V call is TRBV11-2, the J call TRBJ1-5; 8 bases are a match to TRBD1. The TCR sequence derives from a human donor with COVID-19, enrolled during active disease. The donor label of this sample is uncertain. The sample was peripheral blood. The CDR3 here is CASSSSGGRQPQHF. CDR3 nucleotides: TGTGCCAGCAGCTCATCAGGGGGCCGGCAGCCCCAGCATTTT. The full variable domain, with the rest looked up from reference TRBV11-2 and TRBJ1-5, is EAGVAQSPRYKIIEKRQSVAFWCNPISGHATLYWYQQILGQGPKLLIQFQNNGVVDDSQLPKDRFSAERLKGVDSTLKIQPAKLEDSAVYLCASSSSGGRQPQHFGDGTRLSIL.